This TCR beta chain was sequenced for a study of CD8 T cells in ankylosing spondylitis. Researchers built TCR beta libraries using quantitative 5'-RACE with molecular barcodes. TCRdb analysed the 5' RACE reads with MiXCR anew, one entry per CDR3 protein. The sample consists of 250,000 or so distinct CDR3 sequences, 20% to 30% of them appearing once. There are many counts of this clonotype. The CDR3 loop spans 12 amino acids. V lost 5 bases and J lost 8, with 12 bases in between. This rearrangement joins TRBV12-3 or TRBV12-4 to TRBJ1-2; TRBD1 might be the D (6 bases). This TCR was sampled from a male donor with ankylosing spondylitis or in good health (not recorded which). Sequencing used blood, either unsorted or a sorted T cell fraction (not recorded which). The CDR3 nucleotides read TGTGCCAGCAGTACAGGGTTTAACGGCTACACCTTC. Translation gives CASSTGFNGYTF.